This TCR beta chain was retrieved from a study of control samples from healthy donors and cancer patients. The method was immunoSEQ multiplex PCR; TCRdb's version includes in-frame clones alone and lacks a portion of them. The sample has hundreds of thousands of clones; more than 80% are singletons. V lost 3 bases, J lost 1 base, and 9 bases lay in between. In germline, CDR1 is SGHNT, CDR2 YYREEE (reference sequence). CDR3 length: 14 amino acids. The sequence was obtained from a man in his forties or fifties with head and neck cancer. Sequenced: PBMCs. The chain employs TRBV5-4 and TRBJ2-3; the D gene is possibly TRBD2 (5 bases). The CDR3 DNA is TGTGCCAGCAGCTGGAGGTCCGGCACAGATACGCAGTATTTT. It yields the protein CASSWRSGTDTQYF.